This T cell receptor (beta chain) derives from a study of cytomegalovirus exposure and HLA in healthy donors. General observations from the study: Common viral pathogens (according to a later analysis) appeared linked to several of the most significant clusters. Investigators reported 164 TCR beta chains as tied to cytomegalovirus.

PCR primers comprised 60 Vbeta and 13 Jbeta primers. Method: immunoSEQ multiplex PCR; TCRdb's copy keeps in-frame clones and lacks some. The sample yields 90,000 to 150,000 clones, roughly three fifths seen once. Regarding this clone: Antigen: not known.

The CDR3 loop spans 12 amino acids. V dropped 5 bases and J dropped 13; count of bases not matched to a gene: 6. Germline V gene data show CDR1 as MDHEN and CDR2 as SYDVKM. The sequence came from a man aged 40-55 years in good health and CMV-seropositive. This chain connects TRBV28 to TRBJ2-3, with 10 bases that match TRBD2. The sample was PBMCs. The CDR3 loop reads CASSPPTSGKYF. Here the CDR3 DNA reads TGTGCCAGCAGTCCCCCAACTAGCGGGAAGTATTTT. Complete variable domain (other parts from reference TRBV28 and TRBJ2-3): DVKVTQSSRYLVKRTGEKVFLECVQDMDHENMFWYRQDPGLGLRLIYFSYDVKMKEKGDIPEGYSVSREKKERFSLILESASTNQTSMYLCASSPPTSGKYFGPGTRLTVL.